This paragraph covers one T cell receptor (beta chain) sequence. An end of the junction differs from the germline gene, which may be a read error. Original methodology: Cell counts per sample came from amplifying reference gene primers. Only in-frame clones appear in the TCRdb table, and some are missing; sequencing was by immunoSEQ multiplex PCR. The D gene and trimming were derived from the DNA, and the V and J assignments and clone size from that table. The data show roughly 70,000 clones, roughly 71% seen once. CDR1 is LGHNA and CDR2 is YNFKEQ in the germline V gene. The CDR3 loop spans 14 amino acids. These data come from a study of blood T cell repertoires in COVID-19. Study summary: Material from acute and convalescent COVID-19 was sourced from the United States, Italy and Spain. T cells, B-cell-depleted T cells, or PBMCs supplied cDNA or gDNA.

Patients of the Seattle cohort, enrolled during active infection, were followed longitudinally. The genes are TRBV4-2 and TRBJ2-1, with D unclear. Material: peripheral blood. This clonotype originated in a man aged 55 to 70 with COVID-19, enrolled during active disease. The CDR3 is CASSSDGRDNKQFF. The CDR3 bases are TGTGCCAGCAGCTCCGATGGTCGCGACAATAAGCAGTTCTTC.